In its sample, the clone carrying this T cell receptor (beta chain) was seen many times. This specimen comes from a study of T cells after yellow fever vaccination. MiXCR, run by TCRdb on the 5' RACE reads, gives a single entry per CDR3 protein. The sample shows 200,000 to 250,000 distinct CDR3 sequences, 3% to 4% of them seen only once. The clonotype comes from a man between 18 and 29 years old who received the YFV17D yellow fever vaccine. The sample was CD4+ T cells sorted from PBMCs, taken 10 days after the yellow fever booster vaccination.

CDR3 DNA: TGCAGTGCTGAGAGGAGGGAAGGTAGTGAGCAGTACGTC. Protein: CSAERREGSEQYV. This chain links TRBV20-1 with TRBJ2-7; possible D gene TRBD2, 6 bases. The ends were cut back, 5 bases at V and 7 bases at J, with 18 bases in the middle. The V gene's germline CDR1 is DFQATT and CDR2 SNEGSKA (reference sequence). The CDR3 is 13 amino acids.